The text below deals with one T cell receptor beta chain. Its antigen remains unidentified. The sample is drawn from a study of T-cell reconstitution after alpha-beta-depleted transplantation in children. Points from the study as a whole: T-cell counts and diversity at one year post-transplant came mainly from newly produced T cells. Some patients' high day-60 TCRbeta diversity was attributed to recipient cells surviving conditioning. As was reported, about two months after transplant, alpha-beta T cells came from several hundred expanded graft clones.

The V gene end was trimmed by 3 bases and the J gene end by 2 bases; junction bases not matched to a gene: 4. The V gene's germline CDR1 is LNHNV and CDR2 YYDKDF (reference sequence). CDR3 size: 14 residues. TCRbeta library construction was performed incorporating unique molecular identifiers. TCRdb processed the PCR reads anew with MiXCR; each CDR3 protein has one entry. The sample lists around 700,000 distinct CDR3 sequences, less than 15% occurring once. The sequence was obtained from a girl aged 2 to 10 with congenital amegakaryocytic thrombocytopenia, due to receive a stem cell transplant. V is TRBV15 and J is TRBJ2-7; 7 bases are a match to TRBD1. The sample here was PBMCs, taken before TCRalphabeta/CD19-depleted stem cell transplant. Here the CDR3 DNA reads TGTGCCACCAGCAGCGGGACAGCGACCTACGAGCAGTACTTC. Amino acid sequence: CATSSGTATYEQYF.